This T cell receptor beta chain was found in a study of CD8+ T cells in alopecia areata (dated by TCRdb to 2016 to 2019). In the study overall: The treated patients, all with moderate-to-severe alopecia areata, were enrolled in an open-label pilot trial of oral tofacitinib given at 5 to 10 mg twice daily. Patients received tofacitinib for 6 to 18 months and were then followed off drug for 6 months to check for delayed response and recurrence. High-throughput TCRbeta sequencing was used to examine T cell clonal expansion in alopecia areata in both the C3H/HeJ mouse model and human patients. On the human side, TCRbeta sequencing was run on scalp tissue and on sorted CD4+ and CD8+ peripheral blood T cells from healthy controls and from alopecia areata patients with either patchy or totalis/universalis disease. Tofacitinib-treated patients had biopsies at baseline and at 4 and 24 weeks of treatment, with a later scalp biopsy in several patients. Scalp clonality was compared among normal scalp (n=4), patchy alopecia areata scalp (n=8), and alopecia totalis/universalis scalp (n=8). RNA was obtained with the PAXgene miRNA kit for fixed scalp, the miRNeasy kit for PBMCs, and the RNeasy kit for mouse skin. TCRbeta CDR3 regions were amplified by immunoSEQ multiplex PCR with 35 Vbeta forward and 13 Jbeta reverse primers. Paper-wide results and their limitations: Shared TCR sequences between patients were less evident than in mice, which may be partly attributable to HLA diversity in the patient population. Lesional scalp, especially in alopecia totalis/universalis, showed higher clonality and more expanded CD8+ clones than normal scalp, suggesting antigenic drive. Scalp TCR repertoire analysis is complicated because resident alphabeta T cells in normal human skin are also sequenced, whereas mouse skin is dominated by gammadelta T cells.

The time point label, as the study defines it: baseline before oral tofacitinib. From alopecia areata patients, peripheral blood was collected along with lesional scalp punch biopsies. PBMCs were isolated by density centrifugation and stained for CD3, CD4 and CD8, after which CD4+ and CD8+ T cells were sorted on a FACSAria. On this clone itself: No cognate antigen has been identified for it. Per-nucleotide qualities are absent, and no much larger clonotype sits a single base away.

The library was produced with the immunoSEQ multiplex PCR assay. RNA was extracted from all samples and reverse transcribed into cDNA, which served as template for TCR sequencing. SuperScript III was used to make first-strand cDNA, primed with a 2:1 mix of oligo-dT and random hexamers. A synthetic immune receptor repertoire was used to measure amplification bias, and any remaining bias was corrected computationally. As for how the authors treated the data: Raw reads were preprocessed for error removal, and CDR3 was defined according to IMGT conventions as running from the conserved cysteine to phenylalanine. Clonality was calculated as 1 minus Shannon entropy normalized by log2 of the number of productive unique TCRs. Whether each scalp clone was CD4 or CD8 was inferred by checking scalp TCRbeta sequences against the CD4 and CD8 repertoires from sorted blood. As stored in TCRdb, this immuneACCESS dataset retains in-frame rearrangements with V and J assigned. A fraction of the clones does not appear; measured against another copy, unresolved V genes explain less than half of the discrepancy, and the remainder lacks a known reason. V and J calls plus clone size are reproduced from that table; the DNA served to infer D and trimming. This sample is represented by fewer than 200,000 clones; about 60% of them were singletons. Jointly, the top ten make up 14% to 15% of the sample.

The sample consisted of CD4+ T cells sorted from blood, taken at week 0. The receptor was isolated from a human donor with alopecia areata.

The nucleotides read TGTGCCAGCAGCTTGATGACAGGGGGCCTGGAGACCCAGTACTTC. It encodes CASSLMTGGLETQYF. The chain was built from TRBV5-6 and TRBJ2-5; 10 central bases correspond to TRBD1. Counted from cysteine to phenylalanine, this CDR3 has 15 amino acids. Just CDR3 DNA is preserved here, 45 bases in frame from base 1. For this chain, trimming is 1 base at the V end and 5 bases at the J end, and the number of junction bases without a gene match is 5. The germline V gene supplies CDR1 SGHDT and CDR2 YYEEEE. Extended through the reference TRBV5-6 and TRBJ2-5 proteins, this CDR3 yields the full variable domain: DAGVTQSPTHLIKTRGQQVTLRCSPKSGHDTVSWYQQALGQGPQFIFQYYEEEERQRGNFPDRFSGHQFPNYSSELNVNALLLGDSALYLCASSLMTGGLETQYFGPGTRLLVL.